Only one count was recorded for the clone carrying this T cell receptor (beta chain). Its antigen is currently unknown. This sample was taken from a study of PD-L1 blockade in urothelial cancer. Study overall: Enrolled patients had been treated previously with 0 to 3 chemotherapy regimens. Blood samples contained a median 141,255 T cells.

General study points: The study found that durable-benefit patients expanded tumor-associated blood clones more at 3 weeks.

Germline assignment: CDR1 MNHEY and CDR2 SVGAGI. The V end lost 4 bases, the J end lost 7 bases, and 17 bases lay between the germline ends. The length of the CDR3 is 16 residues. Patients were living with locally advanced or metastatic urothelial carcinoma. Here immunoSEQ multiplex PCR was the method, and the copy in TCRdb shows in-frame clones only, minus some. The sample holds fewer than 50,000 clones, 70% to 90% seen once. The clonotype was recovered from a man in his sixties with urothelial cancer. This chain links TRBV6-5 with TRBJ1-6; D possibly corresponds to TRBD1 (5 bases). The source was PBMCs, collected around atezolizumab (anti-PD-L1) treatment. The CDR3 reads CASSFDRPGRNSPLHF. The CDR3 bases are TGTGCCAGCAGTTTCGACAGACCAGGGCGGAATTCACCCCTCCACTTT.